The entry below describes one TCR beta chain. This clone was seen once. Its recognized antigen is unknown. No quality values exist for individual bases; no much larger clone is one base distant. This sample is part of a study of PD-1 blockade in classical Hodgkin lymphoma (dated by TCRdb to about 2020). Regarding the research as a whole: Nivolumab dosing was 3 mg/kg intravenously every 2 weeks, continuing until either disease progression or unacceptable toxicity. The study used TCR beta sequencing and CyTOF to define a peripheral blood immune signature of response to PD-1 blockade in classical Hodgkin lymphoma.

Reading the label with the study, this specimen's time point is: cycle 1 day 1 (C1D1), immediately before nivolumab initiation. Every trial patient had relapsed after autologous stem cell transplantation, and cohorts A, B and C differed in prior brentuximab vedotin exposure. The trial cohort comprised 60 or so patients with relapsed/refractory classical Hodgkin lymphoma whose best overall responses were complete response, partial response or progressive disease. In the multi-cohort phase II CheckMate 205 trial, trial patients received single-agent nivolumab. Best overall response was determined by an independent review committee according to the 2007 International Working Group response criteria. Trial PBMCs were collected immediately before nivolumab initiation (C1D1) and during therapy at cycle 2 day 1 and cycle 4 day 1. Peripheral blood was collected in 8 mL Vacutainer Cell Preparation Tubes, from which PBMCs were isolated by centrifugation and then cryopreserved.

Genomic DNA was isolated using the Qiagen DNeasy kit from unsorted PBMCs as well as from negatively selected CD4+ and CD8+ fractions. TCR beta CDR3 regions were amplified by immunoSEQ multiplex PCR using primers annealing to V and J segments. Amplification bias was minimized using a synthetic immune receptor repertoire, and residual bias was removed computationally after sequencing. Turning to the authors' computational methods: Repertoire diversity was quantified as the Shannon entropy index using custom Python scripts. The unsorted, CD4+ and CD8+ repertoires were each analyzed separately, with the exception of combined analyses, where CD4+ and CD8+ sequences were merged in silico. A clone counted as expanded when the clone's frequency after treatment rose at least 2-fold relative to C1D1, and clones undetected at baseline were given a pseudocount of 0.5. Singleton clones were defined as clones with 0 or 1 copy at C1D1, and non-singleton clones were defined as clones with 2 or more copies. Clones expanded in unsorted samples were annotated as CD4+, CD8+ or unknown by matching protein sequences in sorted samples from the same patient. Wilcoxon tests were applied to paired samples to test diversity changes from C1D1 to C4D1. TCRdb mirrors the immuneACCESS table, restricted to in-frame sequences. Some clones are absent from its copies; in checked studies, under half trace to an unresolved V gene, and the reason for the others is unknown. That table is the source of V, J and clone size, and D and trimming were worked out from the DNA. The sample includes over 70,000 clones, with roughly 89% observed a single time. Less than 25% of the sample goes to the ten largest clones.

The paper's findings and limits, for the study overall: A significant rise by C4D1 was seen in CD4+ but not CD8+ TCR diversity (p=0.0027 vs p=0.16), with the rise being most apparent in complete responders (p=0.02). Among trial patients, those achieving complete response had baseline diversity similar to that of newly diagnosed patients, while diversity was significantly lower in partial responders and progressors. Baseline TCR diversity was reported to be lower in newly diagnosed patients than in healthy donors, and even lower in relapsed/refractory patients. Patients starting nivolumab less than 1 year after ASCT had lower diversity and were excluded from later analyses to avoid confounding by immune reconstitution. The study was limited to a single clinical trial cohort, and causes of repertoire differences, possibly disease activity or prior therapy, remained undefined.

This receptor was taken from a human donor with classical Hodgkin lymphoma. The sequencing here drew on peripheral blood mononuclear cells (PBMCs), taken at baseline.

The sequence in DNA is TGTGCCAGCAGCCCCTATAGGGACAGGGGCTACACCTTC. Its amino acids are CASSPYRDRGYTF. The receptor chain draws on TRBV9 and TRBJ1-2, and 8 bases in between align with TRBD1. CDR1 SGDLS and CDR2 YYNGEE are derived from the germline V gene. Relative to germline, V is missing 4 bases and J is missing 8 bases, with 7 bases of the junction outside any gene match. The CDR3 holds 13 amino acids from the cysteine to the phenylalanine. Only CDR3 DNA remains: 39 bases, in frame from the first base.